These 19 T cell receptor beta chains share one sample of origin, sequenced in a study of regulatory T cells in long-lasting Graves disease. According to the study, TCR beta libraries were built with iRepertoire HTBI primers and CDR3-region Arm-PCR. Using its own MiXCR run on the multiplex PCR reads, TCRdb lists one record per CDR3 protein. This table has 400,000 to 450,000 distinct CDR3 sequences, about 15% appearing once. The time point was: newly diagnosed GD, antithyroid drugs for less than 3 months. From PBMCs, RNA was extracted and then used to make the TCR library. The sample was also reused in another study, on T cells in Graves' hyperthyroidism and ophthalmopathy.

This sample comprised peripheral blood mononuclear cells (PBMCs), obtained at new diagnosis, from a patient treated with antithyroid drugs. These receptors originate from a woman between 25 and 40 years old with Graves disease.

The chain carries TRBV7-9 and TRBJ1-6; D not resolved. Looked up from germline, CDR1 is SEHNR and CDR2 is FQNEAQ (reference sequence). V was shortened by 5 bases and J by 8 bases, with 13 bases between the two germline ends. The CDR3 covers 14 residues. The DNA for the CDR3 is TGTGCCAGCAGCCCGGTGGAGGGTTATTCACCCCTCCACTTT. Protein: CASSPVEGYSPLHF.

Regarding this clonotype: A much more abundant neighbour one base away suggests this may be a read error. This chain uses TRBV12-3 or TRBV12-4 with TRBJ2-7; D is unresolved. The CDR3 is made up of 16 amino acids. Trimming shortened V by 6 bases and J by 7 bases, and 25 bases separated the two germline ends. The DNA for the CDR3 is TGTGCCAGCAGCCCAACTTGGGATAGCTCCTACAATGAGCAGTACTTC. Protein sequence: CASSPTWDSSYNEQYF.

The V and J genes are TRBV5-4 and TRBJ2-3; 8 bases are a match to TRBD1. With V trimmed by 1 base and J by 6 bases, 4 bases remained unmatched. The CDR3 runs 14 residues. Germline V gives CDR1 SGHNT, CDR2 YYREEE (reference sequence). The CDR3 here is CASSLWTGRDTQYF. DNA of the CDR3: TGTGCCAGCAGCTTGTGGACAGGGCGGGATACGCAGTATTTT.

This clonotype was observed at least ten times. V is TRBV2 and J is TRBJ2-3; 8 bases fit TRBD2. CDR1 SNHLY and CDR2 FYNNEI come from the germline V gene. V was clipped by 3 bases and J by 0 bases; unmatched bases: 2. The CDR3 loop spans 15 amino acids. CDR3 protein: CASSESSGSTDTQYF. In DNA, the CDR3 is TGTGCCAGCAGTGAGTCTAGCGGGAGCACAGATACGCAGTATTTT.

This clonotype was counted a few times. This chain uses TRBV24-1 with TRBJ2-1; 8 nucleotides line up with TRBD2. V lost 5 bases to trimming and J lost 9 bases; unmatched junction nucleotides: 11. The germline V gene has CDR1 KGHDR and CDR2 SFDVKD. The CDR3 loop spans 15 amino acids. The CDR3 here is CATSVTAGVGIEQFF. DNA for the CDR3: TGTGCCACCAGTGTAACAGCGGGAGTAGGCATTGAGCAGTTCTTC.

This clonotype was detected many times. The J gene is TRBJ1-2, the V gene TRBV30; no reliable D call. The V gene lost 3 bases and the J gene lost 8 bases, with 10 bases spanning the gap. Germline CDR1 reads GTSNPN; CDR2 reads SVGIG (reference sequence). The CDR3 runs to 11 residues. The chain's CDR3 is CAWSGEYGYTF. The CDR3 DNA reads as TGTGCCTGGAGCGGGGAATACGGCTACACCTTC.

This clonotype was counted ten times or more. This rearrangement joins TRBV11-2 to TRBJ2-1; 8 nucleotides line up with TRBD2. The CDR3 sequence is 12 residues long. Germline V gene lookup returns CDR1 SGHAT and CDR2 FQNNGV. Trimming removed 5 bases from V and 9 bases from J; junction bases left unmatched: 3. CDR3 coding DNA: TGTGCCAGCAGCCGGGCGGGGGGTGAGCAGTTCTTC. Its translation: CASSRAGGEQFF.

Note on this clonotype: With a much larger clone just one base away, this may be a read error. The rearrangement joins TRBV4-1 to TRBJ2-7; D may match TRBD1 or TRBD2 (5 bases each). Trimming stripped 1 base from V and 5 bases from J, with 18 bases between. The CDR3 contains 16 residues. The germline gives CDR1 MGHRA, CDR2 YSYEKL. CDR3 sequence (DNA): TGCGCCAGCAGCCAAGCAGCCGGGACCGCGGGCCACGAGCAGTACTTC. Translation gives CASSQAAGTAGHEQYF.

This clonotype was found many times. The chain joins TRBV7-3 to TRBJ2-3; D possibly matches TRBD1 or TRBD2 (7 bases each). The germline V and J ends were trimmed by 6 bases and 4 bases, with 20 bases remaining between them. Germline assignment: CDR1 SGHTA and CDR2 FQGTGA. The CDR3 covers 16 residues. As DNA, the CDR3 is TGTGCCAGCAGTCGCAGGGGGGGGCCCTCCCCAGATACGCAGTATTTT. Translated, it gives CASSRRGGPSPDTQYF.

A remark on this clonotype: An end of the junction differs from the germline gene, which may be a read error. J is TRBJ2-7 and V is TRBV6-1, with 11 bases fitting TRBD2. The CDR3 is 17 amino acids. Germline V lookup: CDR1 MNHNS, CDR2 SASEGT. In DNA form, the CDR3 reads TGTGCCAGCAGTCCACGGACTAGCGGGTCCCACTCCCACGAGCAGTACTTC. It yields the protein CASSPRTSGSHSHEQYF.

The table lists this clonotype with a few counts. The DNA for the CDR3 is TGTGCCACCAGTGATTCATGTAGACAGGATTGCACAGATACGCAGTATTTT. Encoded protein: CATSDSCRQDCTDTQYF. The rearrangement links TRBV24-1 to TRBJ2-3; weak D call: TRBD1 (6 bases). CDR1 KGHDR and CDR2 SFDVKD come from the germline V gene. The CDR3 runs to 17 residues. V was cut by 2 bases and J by 1 base, with 15 bases left in between.

This clonotype was seen a few times. This chain uses TRBV20-1 with TRBJ2-1, with 10 bases lining up with TRBD2. V gave up 0 bases and J gave up 0 bases; unmatched junction bases: 5. The CDR3 contains 17 residues. Germline loops: CDR1 DFQATT, CDR2 SNEGSKA (reference sequence). The CDR3 sequence: CSARDPSGGDSYNEQFF. In nucleotides, the CDR3 is TGCAGTGCTAGAGATCCTAGCGGGGGAGACTCCTACAATGAGCAGTTCTTC.

This clonotype was counted many times. The chain links TRBV12-5 to TRBJ2-1; D not resolved. The CDR3 totals 14 residues. V was pared by 2 bases and J by 5 bases, with 10 bases between. Germline CDR1 is LGHNT and CDR2 is FRNRAP. The CDR3: CASGLYGGNNEQFF. The CDR3 nucleotides read TGTGCTAGTGGTTTGTACGGCGGTAACAATGAGCAGTTCTTC.

J is TRBJ2-6 and V is TRBV5-6, with 9 bases matching TRBD1. The CDR3 consists of 16 residues. Unmatched junction bases numbered 4, after V lost 4 bases and J lost 2 bases. CDR1 is SGHDT, CDR2 YYEEEE, per germline. The CDR3 coding sequence is TGTGCCAGCAGCGCCCGGGACAGGGCTGGGGCCAACGTCCTGACTTTC. Its protein product is CASSARDRAGANVLTF. Based on the CDR3 plus reference TRBV5-6 and TRBJ2-6, the full variable domain is DAGVTQSPTHLIKTRGQQVTLRCSPKSGHDTVSWYQQALGQGPQFIFQYYEEEERQRGNFPDRFSGHQFPNYSSELNVNALLLGDSALYLCASSARDRAGANVLTFGAGSRLTVL.

The chain employs TRBV19 and TRBJ2-2; 8 bases line up with TRBD1. The CDR3 has 18 amino acids. Trimming took 0 bases from V and 0 from J; bases not matched to a gene: 6. Germline-derived CDR1 and CDR2 are LNHDA and SQIVND (reference sequence). The CDR3 here is CASSIDRQGPANTGELFF. The CDR3 bases are TGTGCCAGTAGTATAGACCGACAGGGGCCCGCGAACACCGGGGAGCTGTTTTTT.

As regards this clonotype: A much larger clone is a single base away; this may be a read error. For the CDR3, the DNA is TGTGCCTGGAATTCGAGGACTAGCGGGAGGGACGAGCAGTACTTC. As protein: CAWNSRTSGRDEQYF. The chain couples TRBV30 to TRBJ2-7, with 15 nucleotides matching TRBD2. The CDR3 is made up of 15 amino acids. With 4 bases clipped from V and 5 bases from J, the junction kept 6 bases outside the gene matches. CDR1 is GTSNPN and CDR2 is SVGIG in the germline V gene (reference sequence).

This clonotype has more than one count but fewer than ten. The rearrangement uses TRBV18 and TRBJ1-6, with 8 bases that match TRBD1. The junction had 11 bases not matched to a gene; V was cut back by 3 bases and J by 7 bases. CDR1 is KGHSH and CDR2 is LQKENI in the germline V gene. This CDR3 is built from 17 residues. In DNA, the CDR3 is TGTGCCAGCTCACCCAGCATCCCCGGACAGGGCAATTCACCCCTCCACTTT. It encodes CASSPSIPGQGNSPLHF.

This clonotype occurred many times. This sequence joins TRBV4-1 and TRBJ1-2; no clear D. The V gene's germline CDR1 is MGHRA and CDR2 YSYEKL. Trimming removed 1 base from V and 8 bases from J, with 17 bases in between. The CDR3 consists of 15 residues. CDR3 DNA: TGCGCCAGCAGCCAAGTTACGGAAGCCCCATCGGGCTACACCTTC. Translating it yields CASSQVTEAPSGYTF.

This clonotype was seen many times. The CDR3: CASSFSAGGNEQFF. CDR3 sequence (DNA): TGTGCCAGCAGCTTTTCCGCGGGAGGCAATGAGCAGTTCTTC. The J gene is TRBJ2-1, the V gene TRBV7-9, with 8 bases fitting TRBD2. Germline CDR1 SEHNR, CDR2 FQNEAQ (reference sequence). CDR3 length equals 14 residues. V was pared by 3 bases and J by 6 bases, with 4 bases of the junction left unmatched.